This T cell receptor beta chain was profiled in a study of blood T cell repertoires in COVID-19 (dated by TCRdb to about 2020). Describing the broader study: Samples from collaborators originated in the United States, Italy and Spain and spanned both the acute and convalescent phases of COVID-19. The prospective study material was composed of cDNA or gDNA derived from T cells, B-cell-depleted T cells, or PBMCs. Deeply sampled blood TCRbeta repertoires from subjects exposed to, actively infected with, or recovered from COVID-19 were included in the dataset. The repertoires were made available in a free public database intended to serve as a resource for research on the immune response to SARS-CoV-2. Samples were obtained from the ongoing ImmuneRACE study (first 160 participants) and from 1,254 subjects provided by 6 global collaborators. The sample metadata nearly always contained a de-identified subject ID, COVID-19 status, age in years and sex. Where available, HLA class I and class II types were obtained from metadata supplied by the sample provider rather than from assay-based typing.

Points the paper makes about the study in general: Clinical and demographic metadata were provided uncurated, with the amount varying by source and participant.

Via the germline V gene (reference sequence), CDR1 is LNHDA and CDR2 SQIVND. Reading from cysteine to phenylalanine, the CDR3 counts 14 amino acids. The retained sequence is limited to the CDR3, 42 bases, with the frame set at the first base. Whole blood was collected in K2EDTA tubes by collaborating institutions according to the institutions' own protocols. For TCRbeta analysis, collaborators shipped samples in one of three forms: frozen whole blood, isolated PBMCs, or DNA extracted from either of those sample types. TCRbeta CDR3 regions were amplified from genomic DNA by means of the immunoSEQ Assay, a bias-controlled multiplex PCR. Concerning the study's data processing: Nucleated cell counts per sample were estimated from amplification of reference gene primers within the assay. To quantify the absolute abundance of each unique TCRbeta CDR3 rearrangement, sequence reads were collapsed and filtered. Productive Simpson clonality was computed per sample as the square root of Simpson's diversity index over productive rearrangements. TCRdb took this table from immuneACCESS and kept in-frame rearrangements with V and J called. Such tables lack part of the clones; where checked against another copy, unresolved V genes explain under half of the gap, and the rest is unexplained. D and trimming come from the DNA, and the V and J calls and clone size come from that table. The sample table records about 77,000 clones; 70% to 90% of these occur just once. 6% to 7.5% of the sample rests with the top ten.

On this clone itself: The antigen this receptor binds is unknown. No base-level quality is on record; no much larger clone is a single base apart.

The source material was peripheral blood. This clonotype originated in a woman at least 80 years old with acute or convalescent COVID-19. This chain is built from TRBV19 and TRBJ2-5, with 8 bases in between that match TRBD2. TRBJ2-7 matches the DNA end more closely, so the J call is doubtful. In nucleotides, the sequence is TGTGCCAGTAGTCCCCCCGGGGGGGTGCGCGAGCAGTACTTC. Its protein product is CASSPPGGVREQYF.